This T cell receptor beta chain was documented in a study of spatial heterogeneity in lung cancer. Study details: Each unique TCR and UMI combination was seen more than ten times on average in raw reads.

Trimming took 3 bases from V and 1 from J, leaving 10 bases between them. CDR3 length: 13 residues. The V gene's germline CDR1 is DFQATT and CDR2 SNEGSKA (reference sequence). Time point of the sample: sample taken at primary tumor resection. The study sequenced unsorted whole RNA from tumor, nontumor lung or frozen PBMC. Samples were obtained from more than 70 donors, all untreated early-stage non-small cell lung cancer patients. In its sample, this clonotype was seen many times. The target antigen is unknown. Each molecule of TCR cDNA was tagged with one unique molecular identifier. From the 5' RACE reads, TCRdb called clonotypes with MiXCR, one entry per CDR3 protein. The sample shows tens of thousands of distinct CDR3 sequences, around 8.6% of them seen only once. The study's findings and limits: Whereas they appeared in blood less at follow-up, ubiquitous expanded tumor TCRs appeared there more at resection.

The TCR sequence derives from a male donor with early-stage non-small cell lung cancer. The specimen was PBMCs, collected at surgery. V gene TRBV20-1 combines with J gene TRBJ2-7; tentatively, D is TRBD2 (5 bases). The CDR3 here is CSARASGSYEQYF. CDR3 nucleotide sequence: TGCAGTGCTAGGGCGAGCGGATCCTACGAGCAGTACTTC.